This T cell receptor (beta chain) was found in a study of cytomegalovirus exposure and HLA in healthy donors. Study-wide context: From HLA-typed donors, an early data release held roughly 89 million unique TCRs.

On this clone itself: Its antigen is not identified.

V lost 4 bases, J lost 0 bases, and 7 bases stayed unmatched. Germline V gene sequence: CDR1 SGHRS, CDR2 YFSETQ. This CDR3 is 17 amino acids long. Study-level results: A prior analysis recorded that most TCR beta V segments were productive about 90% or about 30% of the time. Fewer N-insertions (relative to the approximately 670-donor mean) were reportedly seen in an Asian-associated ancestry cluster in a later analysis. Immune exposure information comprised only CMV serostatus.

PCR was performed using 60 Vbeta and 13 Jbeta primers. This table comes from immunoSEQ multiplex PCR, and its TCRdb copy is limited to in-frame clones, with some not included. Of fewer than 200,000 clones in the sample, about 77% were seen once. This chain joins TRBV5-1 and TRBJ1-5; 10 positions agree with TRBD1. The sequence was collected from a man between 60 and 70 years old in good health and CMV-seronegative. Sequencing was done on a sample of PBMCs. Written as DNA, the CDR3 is TGCGCCAGCAGCCCCGGGACAGGGGAATATAGCAATCAGCCCCAGCATTTT. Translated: CASSPGTGEYSNQPQHF.